A selection of T cell receptor beta chains follows, all from one sample in a study of regulatory T cells in long-lasting Graves disease. TCRdb re-called the multiplex PCR reads through MiXCR, storing one row per CDR3 protein. The table has hundreds of thousands of distinct CDR3 sequences, about 30% seen once. Source: peripheral blood mononuclear cells (PBMCs), taken when the disease was refractory, from a patient treated with antithyroid drugs. The receptor source for this set is a female donor with Graves disease. Both conserved end residues are part of each CDR3. The D gene is left open where the match is weak. Clone size is stated in some rows and not others, as once, few, many or a class when expanded.

TRBD1	TRBV30	-	TRBJ1-1	CAHSTGGTEAFF	TGTGCCCATTCGACAGGGGGCACTGAAGCTTTCTTT
-	TRBV6-2/TRBV6-3	few	TRBJ1-2	CASSYNSRGNYGYTF	TGTGCCAGCAGTTACAATTCCAGGGGAAACTATGGCTACACCTTC
-	TRBV6-2/TRBV6-3	once	TRBJ1-5	CASSEDGGGFTLNWPQHF	TGTGCCAGCAGTGAAGACGGGGGGGGCTTCACGCTAAACTGGCCCCAGCATTTT
-	TRBV7-2	few	TRBJ1-3	CASSPQVYSGNTIYF	TGTGCCAGCAGCCCACAGGTGTACTCTGGAAACACCATATATTTT
TRBD1	TRBV7-6	-	TRBJ1-3	CASSLLTGGTSGNTIYF	TGTGCCAGCAGCTTGCTGACAGGGGGCACGTCTGGAAACACCATATATTTT
-	TRBV11-3	-	TRBJ2-5	CASSFFRETQYF	TGTGCCAGCAGCTTCTTCCGAGAGACCCAGTACTTC
TRBD1	TRBV15	few	TRBJ2-7	CATSRDLTGKQYF	TGTGCCACCAGCAGAGATCTGACAGGGAAGCAGTACTTC
-	TRBV20-1	-	TRBJ2-5	CSAGRGSETQYF	TGCAGTGCTGGGAGGGGGAGTGAGACCCAGTACTTC
-	TRBV19	-	TRBJ1-6	CASSTATGTNSPLHF	TGTGCCAGTAGTACCGCGACAGGAACAAATTCACCCCTCCACTTT
-	TRBV19	-	TRBJ1-1	CASTHYGGKAEAFF	TGTGCCAGTACCCATTATGGAGGGAAGGCTGAAGCTTTCTTT
TRBD2	TRBV20-1	few	TRBJ2-7	CSARDGAGVTYEQYF	TGCAGTGCTAGAGATGGCGCGGGAGTGACCTACGAGCAGTACTTC
TRBD1	TRBV19	-	TRBJ1-1	CASSSPRDRGLMNTEAFF	TGTGCCAGTAGTTCACCCCGGGACAGGGGACTTATGAACACTGAAGCTTTCTTT
-	TRBV10-3	few	TRBJ1-2	CAISEEIGTDYGYTF	TGTGCCATCAGTGAAGAAATTGGGACGGACTATGGCTACACCTTC
-	TRBV7-9	-	TRBJ1-5	CASSLGDGGGNQPQHF	TGTGCCAGCAGCTTAGGGGACGGAGGGGGCAATCAGCCCCAGCATTTT
-	TRBV20-1	-	TRBJ1-1	CSAIFLSVAFF	TGCAGTGCAATCTTCCTTTCGGTAGCTTTCTTT
-	TRBV2	many	TRBJ1-1	CASRRGMNTEAFF	TGTGCCAGCAGGCGGGGGATGAACACTGAAGCTTTCTTT
-	TRBV12-3/TRBV12-4	-	TRBJ1-4	CASSFIGTQNEKLFF	TGTGCCAGCAGTTTCATTGGCACCCAAAATGAAAAACTGTTTTTT
TRBD1	TRBV28	many	TRBJ1-6	CASSFLDRVVGTPLHF	TGTGCCAGCAGTTTTTTGGACAGGGTCGTCGGAACACCCCTCCACTTT
-	TRBV29-1	once	TRBJ1-1	CSSSGPMNTEAFF	TGCAGCTCATCCGGGCCAATGAACACTGAAGCTTTCTTT
-	TRBV2	-	TRBJ1-5	CASNIGGGQPQHF	TGTGCCAGCAATATTGGGGGGGGACAGCCCCAGCATTTT
TRBD1	TRBV5-1	-	TRBJ1-1	CASSLGDRELEAFF	TGCGCCAGCAGCTTGGGGGACAGGGAGCTAGAAGCTTTCTTT
TRBD1	TRBV7-9	few	TRBJ2-5	CASGVLDRGLETQYF	TGTGCCAGTGGCGTACTGGACAGGGGATTAGAGACCCAGTACTTC
TRBD1	TRBV12-3/TRBV12-4	-	TRBJ1-5	CASINLGGGTGTNQPQTQHF	TGTGCCAGCATCAACCTCGGGGGGGGGACAGGGACCAATCAGCCCCAAACCCAGCATTTT
-	TRBV5-5	many	TRBJ1-2	CASSAASGSANYGYTF	TGTGCCAGCAGCGCGGCCAGCGGTAGTGCTAACTATGGCTACACCTTC
TRBD1	TRBV2	many	TRBJ1-6	CASTRTGMGSPLHF	TGTGCCAGCACTCGGACAGGGATGGGATCACCCCTCCACTTT
-	TRBV2	few	TRBJ1-5	CASRITEGRVSNQPQHF	TGTGCCAGCAGGATAACGGAGGGGCGGGTTAGCAATCAGCCCCAGCATTTT